Listed below are T cell receptor beta chains from one sample, sequenced in a study of human T cells and chemical hapten exposure. Via MiXCR, TCRdb re-called the RACE reads, giving one row per CDR3 protein. The table records under 300,000 distinct CDR3 sequences, almost 8% of them present only once. This specimen was whole blood, taken in connection with sensitization to the hapten diphenylcyclopropenone (DPC). Source of these receptors: a man aged 18 to 35 with alopecia areata. Some clones in this sample may be carry-over from other donors' samples. CDR3s include the opening cysteine and the closing phenylalanine or tryptophan. A D gene is named only where the DNA matches it firmly. Some rows have no size entry. The others give once, few or many, or a class for an expanded clone.

d_call: TRBD1
j_call: TRBJ1-2
v_call: TRBV4-3
clone_size: -
cdr3_nt: TGCGCCAGCAGCCAAGAGGGGCAGGGGGCGGCTGGCTACACCTTC
cdr3_aa: CASSQEGQGAAGYTF

d_call: -
j_call: TRBJ2-5
v_call: TRBV7-8
clone_size: -
cdr3_nt: TGTGCCAGCAGCCAATCCCGAGGGGACGAGACCCAGTACTTC
cdr3_aa: CASSQSRGDETQYF

d_call: -
j_call: TRBJ2-5
v_call: TRBV5-5
clone_size: -
cdr3_nt: TGTGCCAGCAGCTTGGGGTATAAACAAGAGACCCAGTACTTC
cdr3_aa: CASSLGYKQETQYF

d_call: -
j_call: TRBJ1-1
v_call: TRBV5-6
clone_size: few
cdr3_nt: TGTGCCAGCAGCAGAGGGACGGTCTACACTGAAGCTTTCTTT
cdr3_aa: CASSRGTVYTEAFF

d_call: TRBD1
j_call: TRBJ2-1
v_call: TRBV12-3/TRBV12-4
clone_size: few
cdr3_nt: TGTGCCAGCAGTACAACCGGGACAGGATACAATGAGCAGTTCTTC
cdr3_aa: CASSTTGTGYNEQFF

d_call: -
j_call: TRBJ2-7
v_call: TRBV20-1
clone_size: -
cdr3_nt: TGCAGTGGAATAGGGAGGTCCTACGAGCAGTACTTC
cdr3_aa: CSGIGRSYEQYF

d_call: -
j_call: TRBJ1-1
v_call: TRBV12-3/TRBV12-4
clone_size: few
cdr3_nt: TGTGCCAGCAGTCCCTACTCGAACACTGAAGCTTTCTTT
cdr3_aa: CASSPYSNTEAFF

d_call: TRBD2
j_call: TRBJ2-7
v_call: TRBV7-2
clone_size: -
cdr3_nt: TGTGCCAGCAGTGCGGGGGAACCGACCTACGAGCAGTACTTC
cdr3_aa: CASSAGEPTYEQYF

d_call: -
j_call: TRBJ2-3
v_call: TRBV3-1
clone_size: -
cdr3_nt: TGTGCCAGCAGCCAACTCCGGGCCAACTCACATACGCAGTATTTT
cdr3_aa: CASSQLRANSHTQYF

d_call: -
j_call: TRBJ2-1
v_call: TRBV3-1
clone_size: once
cdr3_nt: TGTGCCAGCAGCCAAGACGTCGGAAAGCACTACAATGAGCAGTTCTTC
cdr3_aa: CASSQDVGKHYNEQFF

d_call: -
j_call: TRBJ2-7
v_call: TRBV3-1
clone_size: few
cdr3_nt: TGTGCCAGCAGCCCTAGACCGGGGGAGCAGTACTTC
cdr3_aa: CASSPRPGEQYF

d_call: -
j_call: TRBJ2-3
v_call: TRBV6-4
clone_size: -
cdr3_nt: TGTGCCAGCAGTGACTCGTATAAGGGGTTAGATACGCAGTATTTT
cdr3_aa: CASSDSYKGLDTQYF

d_call: -
j_call: TRBJ1-1
v_call: TRBV5-1
clone_size: few
cdr3_nt: TGCGCCAGCAGCTTGGCCTGGGTGAACACTGAAGCTTTCTTT
cdr3_aa: CASSLAWVNTEAFF

d_call: -
j_call: TRBJ1-2
v_call: TRBV2
clone_size: many
cdr3_nt: TGTGCCAGCAGTGAGGCCGATAACTATGGCTACACCTTC
cdr3_aa: CASSEADNYGYTF

d_call: TRBD1
j_call: TRBJ2-2
v_call: TRBV6-2/TRBV6-3
clone_size: few
cdr3_nt: TGTGCCAGCAGTTCTCCCTCCGACAGGGGGGTCTACACCGGGGAGCTGTTTTTT
cdr3_aa: CASSSPSDRGVYTGELFF

d_call: -
j_call: TRBJ2-2
v_call: TRBV29-1
clone_size: few
cdr3_nt: TGCAGCGTTGAACCCGGCGTGACGACCGGGGAGCTGTTTTTT
cdr3_aa: CSVEPGVTTGELFF

d_call: TRBD1
j_call: TRBJ1-6
v_call: TRBV20-1
clone_size: many
cdr3_nt: TGCAGTGCTAGAGTTGCGGGACAGGGGGCTCTGAATTCACCCCTCCACTTT
cdr3_aa: CSARVAGQGALNSPLHF

d_call: -
j_call: TRBJ2-1
v_call: TRBV10-3
clone_size: few
cdr3_nt: TGTGCCATCAGTGAGACTAGCTCCGGCGCCCTCCGGGATGAGCAGTTCTTC
cdr3_aa: CAISETSSGALRDEQFF

d_call: -
j_call: TRBJ2-2
v_call: TRBV29-1
clone_size: -
cdr3_nt: TGCAGCGGGAAGAACACCGGGGAGCTGTTTTTT
cdr3_aa: CSGKNTGELFF

d_call: -
j_call: TRBJ2-4
v_call: TRBV6-1
clone_size: -
cdr3_nt: TGTGCCAGCAGTGATCGGTCCCAGGACAAAAACATTCAGTACTTC
cdr3_aa: CASSDRSQDKNIQYF

d_call: TRBD1
j_call: TRBJ1-5
v_call: TRBV7-6
clone_size: many
cdr3_nt: TGTGCCAGCAGCTCCAGGGGGCTAATGGGCAATCAGCCCCAGCATTTT
cdr3_aa: CASSSRGLMGNQPQHF

d_call: -
j_call: TRBJ2-3
v_call: TRBV7-6
clone_size: -
cdr3_nt: TGTGCCAGCAGTAAAGGGGGGCGCACAGATACGCAGTATTTT
cdr3_aa: CASSKGGRTDTQYF

d_call: TRBD1
j_call: TRBJ2-1
v_call: TRBV12-3/TRBV12-4
clone_size: many
cdr3_nt: TGTGCCAGCAGTCTAGGGGGCCGCAGATACAATGAGCAGTTCTTC
cdr3_aa: CASSLGGRRYNEQFF

d_call: -
j_call: TRBJ1-2
v_call: TRBV6-5
clone_size: -
cdr3_nt: TGTGCCAGCAGCGGGGGCGCCGTGGGAGGCTACACCTTC
cdr3_aa: CASSGGAVGGYTF

d_call: TRBD1
j_call: TRBJ2-7
v_call: TRBV10-3
clone_size: -
cdr3_nt: TGTGCCATCAGGGGACAGGGTGCCTACGAGCAGTACTTC
cdr3_aa: CAIRGQGAYEQYF

d_call: TRBD1
j_call: TRBJ2-7
v_call: TRBV20-1
clone_size: many
cdr3_nt: TGCAGTGCTAGAGATAGTCCGACAGGGACGGACGAGCAGTACTTC
cdr3_aa: CSARDSPTGTDEQYF

d_call: -
j_call: TRBJ1-2
v_call: TRBV5-1
clone_size: few
cdr3_nt: TGCGCCAGCAGCTTCCGGGACTCAGCCTCCTATGGCTACACCTTC
cdr3_aa: CASSFRDSASYGYTF

d_call: -
j_call: TRBJ2-5
v_call: TRBV7-9
clone_size: many
cdr3_nt: TGTGCCAGCAGCCAAGGGTCAAGAGGGCTTGAGACCCAGTACTTC
cdr3_aa: CASSQGSRGLETQYF

d_call: -
j_call: TRBJ1-1
v_call: TRBV7-6
clone_size: few
cdr3_nt: TGTGCCAGCAGCCTGAACCAGGGGGAAGCTTTCTTT
cdr3_aa: CASSLNQGEAFF

d_call: -
j_call: TRBJ2-7
v_call: TRBV4-1
clone_size: many
cdr3_nt: TGCGCCAGCAGCCCTACCAGCAGGGCGAAAAACTACGAGCAGTACTTC
cdr3_aa: CASSPTSRAKNYEQYF

d_call: TRBD1
j_call: TRBJ1-1
v_call: TRBV5-1
clone_size: -
cdr3_nt: TGCGCCAGCAGCTTGGCCAGGGGGAGGAACACTGAAGCTTTCTTT
cdr3_aa: CASSLARGRNTEAFF

d_call: -
j_call: TRBJ2-7
v_call: TRBV6-6
clone_size: many
cdr3_nt: TGTGCCAGCAGTTACCGGGACGAGCAGTACTTC
cdr3_aa: CASSYRDEQYF

d_call: TRBD2
j_call: TRBJ2-1
v_call: TRBV12-3/TRBV12-4
clone_size: few
cdr3_nt: TGTGCCAGCAGCAAGTTCCCAGCCAGCGGGGATTACAATGAGCAGTTCTTC
cdr3_aa: CASSKFPASGDYNEQFF

d_call: -
j_call: TRBJ1-2
v_call: TRBV24-1
clone_size: few
cdr3_nt: TGTGCCACCAGTGGGGACACCTATGGCTACACCTTC
cdr3_aa: CATSGDTYGYTF

d_call: -
j_call: TRBJ1-4
v_call: TRBV7-2
clone_size: few
cdr3_nt: TGTGCCAGCAGCTTAAAAGGCCCTTGGTCTGCTGAAAAACTGTTTTTT
cdr3_aa: CASSLKGPWSAEKLFF

d_call: -
j_call: TRBJ1-6
v_call: TRBV2
clone_size: few
cdr3_nt: TGTGCCGGCTGCTACGGTAGCTCCTATAATTCACCCCTCCACTTT
cdr3_aa: CAGCYGSSYNSPLHF

d_call: -
j_call: TRBJ1-2
v_call: TRBV28
clone_size: many
cdr3_nt: TGTGCCAGCAGTATACCGGGAGTCAACTATGGCTACACCTTC
cdr3_aa: CASSIPGVNYGYTF